The sequence of this TCR beta chain was determined in a study of early T cells in non-severe SARS-CoV-2 infection. The germline V gene encodes CDR1 GTSNPN and CDR2 SVGIG (reference sequence). CDR3 size: 13 residues. With 7 bases removed from V and 2 bases from J, the gap between germline ends came to 14 bases. Individual cDNA molecules each received unique molecular identifiers attached to them. TCRdb independently ran MiXCR on the 5' RACE reads; one entry per CDR3 protein. The sample lists some 91,000 distinct CDR3 sequences; approximately 11% were seen once. The clonotype originates from an adult who was a healthcare worker with PCR-confirmed SARS-CoV-2 infection or an uninfected control (not recorded which). The source material was whole blood, sampled at baseline. The chain combines TRBV30 with TRBJ1-1; perhaps TRBD1 as D (6 bases). For the CDR3, the DNA is TGTGCCTCCCAAACGGACAGAAACACTGAAGCTTTCTTT. This encodes CASQTDRNTEAFF.